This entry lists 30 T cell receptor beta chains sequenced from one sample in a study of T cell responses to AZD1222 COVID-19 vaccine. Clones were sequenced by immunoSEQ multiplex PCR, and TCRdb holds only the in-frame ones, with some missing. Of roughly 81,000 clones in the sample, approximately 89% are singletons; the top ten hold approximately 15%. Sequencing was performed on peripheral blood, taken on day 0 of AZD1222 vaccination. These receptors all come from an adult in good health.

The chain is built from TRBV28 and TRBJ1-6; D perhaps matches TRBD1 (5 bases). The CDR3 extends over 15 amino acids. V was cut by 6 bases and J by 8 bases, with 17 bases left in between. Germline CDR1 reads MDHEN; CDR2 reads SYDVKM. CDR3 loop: CASSPAQGGDSPLHF. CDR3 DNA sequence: TGTGCCAGCAGCCCCGCCCAGGGTGGGGATTCACCCCTCCACTTT.

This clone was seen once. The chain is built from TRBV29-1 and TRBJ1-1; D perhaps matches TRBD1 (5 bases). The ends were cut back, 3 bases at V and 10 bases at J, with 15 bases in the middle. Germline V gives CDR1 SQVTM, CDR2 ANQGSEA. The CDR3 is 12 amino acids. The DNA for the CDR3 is TGCAGCGTTGAGTTTTCGGGCAGGGCAGCTTTCTTT. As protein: CSVEFSGRAAFF.

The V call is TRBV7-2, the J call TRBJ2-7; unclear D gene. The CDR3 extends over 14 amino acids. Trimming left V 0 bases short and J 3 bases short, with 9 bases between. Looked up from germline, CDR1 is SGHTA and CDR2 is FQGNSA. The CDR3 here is CASSLASQNYEQYF. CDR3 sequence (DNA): TGTGCCAGCAGCTTAGCGAGTCAGAACTACGAGCAGTACTTC.

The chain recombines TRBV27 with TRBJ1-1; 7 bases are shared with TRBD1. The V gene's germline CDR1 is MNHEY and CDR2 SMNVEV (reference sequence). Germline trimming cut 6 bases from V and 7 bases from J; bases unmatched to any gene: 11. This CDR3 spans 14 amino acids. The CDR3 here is CASRKFGQVDEAFF. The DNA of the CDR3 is TGTGCCAGCAGGAAATTCGGACAGGTCGATGAAGCTTTCTTT.

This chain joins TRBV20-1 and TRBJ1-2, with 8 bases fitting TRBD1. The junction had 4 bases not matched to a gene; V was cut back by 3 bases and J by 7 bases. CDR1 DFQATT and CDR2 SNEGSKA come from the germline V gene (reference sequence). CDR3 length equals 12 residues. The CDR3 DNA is TGCAGTGCTAGTCGACAGGGGTTTGGCTACACCTTC. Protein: CSASRQGFGYTF.

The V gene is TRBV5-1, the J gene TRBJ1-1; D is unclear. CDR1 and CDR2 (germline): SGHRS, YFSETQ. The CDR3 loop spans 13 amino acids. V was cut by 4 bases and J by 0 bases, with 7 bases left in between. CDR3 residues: CASSLTLNTEAFF. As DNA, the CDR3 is TGCGCCAGCAGCCTTACCCTGAACACTGAAGCTTTCTTT.

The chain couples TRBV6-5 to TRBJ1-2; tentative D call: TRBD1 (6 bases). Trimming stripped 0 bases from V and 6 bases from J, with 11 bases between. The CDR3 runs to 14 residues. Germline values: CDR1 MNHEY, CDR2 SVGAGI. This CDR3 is CASSYSGTSHGYTF. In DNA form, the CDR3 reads TGTGCCAGCAGTTACTCTGGGACAAGTCATGGCTACACCTTC.

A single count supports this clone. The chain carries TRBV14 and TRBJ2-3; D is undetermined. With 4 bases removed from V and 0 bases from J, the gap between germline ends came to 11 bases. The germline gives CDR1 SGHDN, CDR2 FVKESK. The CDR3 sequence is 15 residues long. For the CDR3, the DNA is TGTGCCAGCAGCCTCCTCGGAAGGAGCACAGATACGCAGTATTTT. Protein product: CASSLLGRSTDTQYF.

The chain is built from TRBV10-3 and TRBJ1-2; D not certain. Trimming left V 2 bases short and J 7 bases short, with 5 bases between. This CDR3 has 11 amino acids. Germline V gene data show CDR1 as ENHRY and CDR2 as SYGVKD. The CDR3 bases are TGTGCCATCAGTGAGAGGCTTGGCTACACCTTC. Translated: CAISERLGYTF.

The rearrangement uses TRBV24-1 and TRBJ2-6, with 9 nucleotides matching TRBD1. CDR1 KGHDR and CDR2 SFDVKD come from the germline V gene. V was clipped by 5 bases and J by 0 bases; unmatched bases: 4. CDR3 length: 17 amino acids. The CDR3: CATSGGTGRSGANVLTF. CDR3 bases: TGTGCCACCAGTGGGGGGACAGGGCGCTCTGGGGCCAACGTCCTGACTTTC.

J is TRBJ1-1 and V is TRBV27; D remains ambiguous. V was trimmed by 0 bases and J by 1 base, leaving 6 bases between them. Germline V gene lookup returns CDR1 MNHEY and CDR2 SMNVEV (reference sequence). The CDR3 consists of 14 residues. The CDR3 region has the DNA TGTGCCAGCAGTTTATCGAGGGCGAACACTGAAGCTTTCTTT. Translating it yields CASSLSRANTEAFF.

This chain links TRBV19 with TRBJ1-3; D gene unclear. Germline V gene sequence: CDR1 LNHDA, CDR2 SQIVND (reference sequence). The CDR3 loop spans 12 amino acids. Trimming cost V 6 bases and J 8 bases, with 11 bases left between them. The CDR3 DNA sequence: TGTGCCAGTAGCTCAAGTGGGGACACCATATATTTT. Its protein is CASSSSGDTIYF.

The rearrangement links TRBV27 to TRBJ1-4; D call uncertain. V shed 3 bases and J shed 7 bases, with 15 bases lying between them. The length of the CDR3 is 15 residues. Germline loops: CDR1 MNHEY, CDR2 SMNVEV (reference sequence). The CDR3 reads CASSFFFQASEKLFF. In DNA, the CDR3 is TGTGCCAGCAGTTTTTTCTTCCAGGCTAGTGAAAAACTGTTTTTT.

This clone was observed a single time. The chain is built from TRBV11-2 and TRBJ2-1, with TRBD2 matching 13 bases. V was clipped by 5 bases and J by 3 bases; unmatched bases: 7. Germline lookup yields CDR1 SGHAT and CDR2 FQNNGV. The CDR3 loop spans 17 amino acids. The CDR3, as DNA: TGTGCCAGCAGCCCTCGGACTAGCGGGAGTAACTACAATGAGCAGTTCTTC. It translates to CASSPRTSGSNYNEQFF.

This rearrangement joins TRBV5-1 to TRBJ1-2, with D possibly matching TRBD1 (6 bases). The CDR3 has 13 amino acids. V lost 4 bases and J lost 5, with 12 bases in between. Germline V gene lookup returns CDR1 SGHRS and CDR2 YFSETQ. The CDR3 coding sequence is TGCGCCAGCAGCGCCGGACAGCTATATGGCTACACCTTC. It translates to CASSAGQLYGYTF.

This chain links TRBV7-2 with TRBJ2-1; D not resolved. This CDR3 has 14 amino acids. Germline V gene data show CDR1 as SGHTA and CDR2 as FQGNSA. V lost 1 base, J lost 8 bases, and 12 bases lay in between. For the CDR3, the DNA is TGTGCCAGCAGCTTAGACCACGGATACTATGAGCAGTTCTTC. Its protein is CASSLDHGYYEQFF. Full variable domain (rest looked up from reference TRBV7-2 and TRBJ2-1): GAGVSQSPSNKVTEKGKDVELRCDPISGHTALYWYRQSLGQGLEFLIYFQGNSAPDKSGLPSDRFSAERTGGSVSTLTIQRTQQEDSAVYLCASSLDHGYYEQFFGPGTRLTVL.

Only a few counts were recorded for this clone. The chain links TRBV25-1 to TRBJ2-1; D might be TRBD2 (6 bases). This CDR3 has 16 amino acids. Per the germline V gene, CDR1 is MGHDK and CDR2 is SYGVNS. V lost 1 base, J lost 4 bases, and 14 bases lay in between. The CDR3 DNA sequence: TGTGCCAGCAGTGAATTTAGCGGAAGAACATACAATGAGCAGTTCTTC. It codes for CASSEFSGRTYNEQFF.

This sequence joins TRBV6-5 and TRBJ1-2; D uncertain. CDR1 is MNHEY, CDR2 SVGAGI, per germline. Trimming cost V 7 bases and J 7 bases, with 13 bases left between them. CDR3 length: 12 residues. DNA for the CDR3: TGTGCCAGCAAGGAGGGTTCGGCTGGCTACACCTTC. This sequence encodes CASKEGSAGYTF.

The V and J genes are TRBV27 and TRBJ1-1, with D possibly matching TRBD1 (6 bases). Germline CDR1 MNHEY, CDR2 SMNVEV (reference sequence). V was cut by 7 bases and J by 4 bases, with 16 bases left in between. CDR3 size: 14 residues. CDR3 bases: TGTGCCAGCAACTCTTATAGGGGGGGCACTGAAGCTTTCTTT. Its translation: CASNSYRGGTEAFF.

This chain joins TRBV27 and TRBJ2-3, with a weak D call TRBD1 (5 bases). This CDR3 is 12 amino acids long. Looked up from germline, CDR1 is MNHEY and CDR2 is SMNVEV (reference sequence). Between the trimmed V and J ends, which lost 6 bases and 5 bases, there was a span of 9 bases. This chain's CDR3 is CASSGRGDTQYF. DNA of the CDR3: TGTGCCAGCAGCGGAAGGGGAGATACGCAGTATTTT.

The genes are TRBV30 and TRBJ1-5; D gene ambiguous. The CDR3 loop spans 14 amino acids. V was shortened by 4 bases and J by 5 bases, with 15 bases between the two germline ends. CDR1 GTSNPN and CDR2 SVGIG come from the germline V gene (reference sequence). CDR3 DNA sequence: TGTGCCTGGACTGTAAATAGCCTTGATCAGCCCCAGCATTTT. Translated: CAWTVNSLDQPQHF.

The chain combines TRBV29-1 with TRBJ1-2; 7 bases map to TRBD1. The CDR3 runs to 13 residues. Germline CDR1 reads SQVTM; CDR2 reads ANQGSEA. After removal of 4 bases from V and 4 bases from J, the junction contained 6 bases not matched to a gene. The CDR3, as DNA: TGCAGCGTTGGAGACAGGGCCTCCTATGGCTACACCTTC. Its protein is CSVGDRASYGYTF.

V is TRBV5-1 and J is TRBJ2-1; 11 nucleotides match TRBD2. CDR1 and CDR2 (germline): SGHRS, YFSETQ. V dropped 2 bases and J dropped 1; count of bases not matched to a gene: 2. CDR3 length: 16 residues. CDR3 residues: CASSLLAGGSYNEQFF. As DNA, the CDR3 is TGCGCCAGCAGCTTATTAGCGGGAGGGTCCTACAATGAGCAGTTCTTC.

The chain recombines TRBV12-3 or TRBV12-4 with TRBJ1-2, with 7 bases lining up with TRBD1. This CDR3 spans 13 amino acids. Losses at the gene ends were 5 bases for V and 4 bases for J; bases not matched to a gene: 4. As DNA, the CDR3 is TGTGCCAGCAGTACGACAGGGCGCTATGGCTACACCTTC. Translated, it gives CASSTTGRYGYTF.

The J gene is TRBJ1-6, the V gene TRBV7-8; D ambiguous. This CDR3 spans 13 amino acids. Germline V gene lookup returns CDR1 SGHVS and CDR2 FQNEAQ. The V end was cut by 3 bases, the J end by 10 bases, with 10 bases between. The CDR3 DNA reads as TGTGCCAGCAGCTTCACCCAGGAATCACCCCTCCACTTT. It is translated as CASSFTQESPLHF.

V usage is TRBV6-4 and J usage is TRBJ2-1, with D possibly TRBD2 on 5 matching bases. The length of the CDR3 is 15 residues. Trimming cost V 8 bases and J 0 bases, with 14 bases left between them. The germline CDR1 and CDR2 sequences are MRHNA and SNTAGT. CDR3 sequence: CASAQIASSYNEQFF. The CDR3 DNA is TGTGCCAGCGCACAAATAGCGAGCTCCTACAATGAGCAGTTCTTC.

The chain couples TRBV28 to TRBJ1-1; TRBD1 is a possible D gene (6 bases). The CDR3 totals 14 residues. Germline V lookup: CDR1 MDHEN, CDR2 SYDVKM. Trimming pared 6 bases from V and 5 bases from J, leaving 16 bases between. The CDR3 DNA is TGTGCCAGCAGGCGGTCGGGGGCGTATACTGAAGCTTTCTTT. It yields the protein CASRRSGAYTEAFF.

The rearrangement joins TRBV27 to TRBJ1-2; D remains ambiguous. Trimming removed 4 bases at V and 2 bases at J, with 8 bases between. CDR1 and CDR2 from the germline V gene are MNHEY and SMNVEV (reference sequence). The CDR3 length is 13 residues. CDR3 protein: CASSSSGNYGYTF. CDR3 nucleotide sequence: TGTGCCAGCAGTTCGTCGGGGAACTATGGCTACACCTTC.

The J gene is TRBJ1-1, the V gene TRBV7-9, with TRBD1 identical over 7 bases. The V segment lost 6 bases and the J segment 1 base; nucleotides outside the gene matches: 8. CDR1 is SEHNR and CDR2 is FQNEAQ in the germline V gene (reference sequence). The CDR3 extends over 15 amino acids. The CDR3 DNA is TGTGCCAGCAGTCGCCCGGGACAGCCGAACACTGAAGCTTTCTTT. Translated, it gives CASSRPGQPNTEAFF.

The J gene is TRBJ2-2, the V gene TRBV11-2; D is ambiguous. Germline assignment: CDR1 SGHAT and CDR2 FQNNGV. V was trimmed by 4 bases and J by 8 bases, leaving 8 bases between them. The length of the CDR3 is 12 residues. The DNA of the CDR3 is TGTGCCAGCAGCTCCCCAGGAGGGGAGCTGTTTTTT. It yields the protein CASSSPGGELFF.